The clone carrying this TCR beta chain was seen once. Its antigen is currently unknown. Time point indicated: blood 4 weeks post-SBRT, at nephrectomy. Noted treatment: 15 Gy SBRT to primary tumor, nephrectomy 4 weeks later. Nephrectomy followed 15 Gy stereotactic body radiation by 4 weeks. After SBRT, blood was collected at 2 and 4 weeks, plus baseline. The tumor was a clear cell renal cell carcinoma. CDR3 size: 14 residues. V was trimmed by 2 bases and J by 6 bases, leaving 10 bases between them. In germline, CDR1 is ENHRY, CDR2 SYGVKD. The sample originates from a study of radiation and T cells in renal cell carcinoma. Study outcomes and limitations: In blood, top tumor clones expanded by 2 weeks, shrinking by 4.

The data were produced by immunoSEQ multiplex PCR, yet TCRdb's version contains in-frame clones alone and is incomplete. The data contain roughly 100,000 clones, about 79% of them seen just once; the ten biggest clones take up around 7.7%. This receptor was taken from a man in his fifties or sixties with renal cell carcinoma. The V gene is TRBV10-3, the J gene TRBJ2-2, with D possibly being TRBD2 (5 bases). This material consisted of blood, taken from a patient whose treatment included radiotherapy and nephrectomy. Here the CDR3 reads CAISERGWAGELFF. The CDR3 DNA reads as TGTGCCATCAGTGAGCGGGGTTGGGCCGGGGAGCTGTTTTTT.